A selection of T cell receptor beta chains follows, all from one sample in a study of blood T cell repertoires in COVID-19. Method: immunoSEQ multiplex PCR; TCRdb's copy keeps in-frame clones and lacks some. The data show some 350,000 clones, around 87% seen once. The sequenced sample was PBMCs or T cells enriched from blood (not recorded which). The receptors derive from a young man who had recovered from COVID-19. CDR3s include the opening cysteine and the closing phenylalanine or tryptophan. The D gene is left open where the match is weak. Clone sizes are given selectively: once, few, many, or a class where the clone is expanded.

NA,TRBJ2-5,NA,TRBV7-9,CASSHTEGRYF,TGTGCCAGCAGCCATACAGAAGGCCGTTACTTC
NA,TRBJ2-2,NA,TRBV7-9,CASSLGVRGNTGELFF,TGTGCCAGCAGCTTAGGGGTCAGGGGGAACACCGGGGAGCTGTTTTTT
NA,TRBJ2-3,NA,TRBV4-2,CASSQEKGVSTDTQYF,TGTGCCAGCAGCCAAGAAAAGGGGGTTTCCACAGATACGCAGTATTTT
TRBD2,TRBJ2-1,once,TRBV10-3,CAISEKGGVVRNEQFF,TGTGCCATCAGTGAGAAGGGAGGGGTCGTGAGGAATGAGCAGTTCTTC
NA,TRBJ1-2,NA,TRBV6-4,CASSDSRMSGYTF,TGTGCCAGCAGTGACTCCAGGATGAGTGGCTACACCTTC
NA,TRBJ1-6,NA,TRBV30,CAWSATSTGVGRAPLHF,TGTGCCTGGAGTGCCACCTCGACGGGGGTTGGACGCGCACCCCTCCACTTT
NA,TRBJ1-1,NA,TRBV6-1,CASSETGAFF,TGTGCCAGCAGTGAAACGGGGGCTTTCTTT
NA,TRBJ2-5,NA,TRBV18,CASSPPAAQETQYF,TGTGCCAGCTCACCGCCAGCGGCCCAAGAGACCCAGTACTTC
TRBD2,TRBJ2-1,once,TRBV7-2,CASSKAGTSGIEQFF,TGTGCCAGCAGCAAAGCGGGAACTAGCGGGATCGAGCAGTTCTTC
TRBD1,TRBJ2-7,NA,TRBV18,CASSQQGAQYEQYF,TGTGCCAGCTCCCAACAGGGGGCGCAGTACGAGCAGTACTTC
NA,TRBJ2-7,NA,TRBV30,CAWSNQYEQYF,TGTGCCTGGAGTAACCAGTACGAGCAGTACTTC
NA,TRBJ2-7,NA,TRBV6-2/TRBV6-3,CASSLRQAYEQYF,TGTGCCAGCAGTTTAAGACAGGCCTACGAGCAGTACTTC
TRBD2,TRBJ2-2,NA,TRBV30,CAWSPPSGRGNTGELFF,TGTGCCTGGAGTCCCCCTAGCGGGAGGGGGAACACCGGGGAGCTGTTTTTT
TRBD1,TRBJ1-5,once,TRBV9,CASSVGTGDQPQHF,TGTGCCAGCAGCGTTGGGACAGGGGATCAGCCCCAGCATTTT
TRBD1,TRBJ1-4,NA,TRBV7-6,CASSLPTGGQEKLFF,TGTGCCAGCAGCTTACCGACAGGGGGTCAGGAAAAACTGTTTTTT
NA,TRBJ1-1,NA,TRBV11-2,CASSLVNSEAFF,TGTGCCAGCAGCTTAGTGAACAGTGAAGCTTTCTTT
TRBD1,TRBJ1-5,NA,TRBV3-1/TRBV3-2,CASSSGQGLYSNQPQHF,TGTGCCAGCAGCTCAGGACAGGGGCTTTATAGCAATCAGCCCCAGCATTTT
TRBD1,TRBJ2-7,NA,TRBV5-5,CASSWGQGASYEQYF,TGTGCCAGCAGCTGGGGACAGGGGGCCTCCTACGAGCAGTACTTC
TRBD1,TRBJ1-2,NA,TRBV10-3,CAARRDRDGYTF,TGTGCCGCCCGTCGGGACAGGGATGGCTACACCTTC
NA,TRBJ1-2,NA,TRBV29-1,CSVEDLGDNYGYTF,TGCAGCGTTGAAGATCTCGGAGATAACTATGGCTACACCTTC
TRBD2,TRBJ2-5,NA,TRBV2,CASRSWGGQETQYF,TGTGCCAGCAGAAGTTGGGGGGGCCAAGAGACCCAGTACTTC
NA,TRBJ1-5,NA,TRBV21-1,CASSKAMGCNQPQHF,TGTGCCAGCAGCAAAGCCATGGGCTGCAATCAGCCCCAGCATTTT
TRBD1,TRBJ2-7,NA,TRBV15,CATSRVFTGASYEQYF,TGTGCCACCAGCAGAGTTTTCACAGGGGCGTCCTACGAGCAGTACTTC
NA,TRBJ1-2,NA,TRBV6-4,CASSNREQGGYTF,TGTGCCAGCAGTAACAGGGAACAGGGTGGCTACACCTTC
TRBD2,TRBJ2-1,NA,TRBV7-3,CASSLESGRAYNEQFF,TGTGCCAGCAGCTTAGAGAGCGGGAGGGCCTACAATGAGCAGTTCTTC
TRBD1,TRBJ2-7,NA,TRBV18,CASSDRERYEQYF,TGTGCCAGCTCGGACAGGGAAAGGTACGAGCAGTACTTC
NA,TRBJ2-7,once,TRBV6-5,CASSFGYEQYF,TGTGCCAGCAGTTTCGGTTACGAGCAGTACTTC
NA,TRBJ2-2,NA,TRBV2,CASTVTGELFF,TGTGCCAGCACCGTCACCGGGGAGCTGTTTTTT
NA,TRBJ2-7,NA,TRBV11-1,CAVQQDTSYEQYF,TGTGCCGTCCAGCAGGACACATCCTACGAGCAGTACTTC
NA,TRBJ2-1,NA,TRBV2,CASRGTSQGKFF,TGTGCCAGCAGAGGGACTTCCCAAGGGAAGTTCTTC
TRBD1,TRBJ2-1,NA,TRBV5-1,CASSSQGITGNEQFF,TGCGCCAGCAGCTCACAGGGGATCACGGGGAATGAGCAGTTCTTC
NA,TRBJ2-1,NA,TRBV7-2,CASSLVSARYNEQFF,TGTGCCAGCAGCTTAGTTAGCGCCCGTTACAATGAGCAGTTCTTC
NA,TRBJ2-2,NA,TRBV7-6,CASSSGQNTGELFF,TGTGCCAGCAGCTCGGGACAGAACACCGGGGAGCTGTTTTTT
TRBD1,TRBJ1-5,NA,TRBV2,CASSRDRGNNQPQHF,TGTGCCAGCAGCCGCGACAGGGGGAACAATCAGCCCCAGCATTTT
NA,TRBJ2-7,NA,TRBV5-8,CASSLGTVDYEQYF,TGTGCCAGCAGCTTGGGGACAGTAGACTACGAGCAGTACTTC
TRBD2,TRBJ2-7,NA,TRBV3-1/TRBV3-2,CASSPGAAGGAYEQYF,TGTGCCAGCAGCCCTGGGGCAGCGGGAGGTGCCTACGAGCAGTACTTC
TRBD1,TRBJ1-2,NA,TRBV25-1,CASSDLTGGYGYTF,TGTGCCAGCAGTGACCTGACAGGGGGCTATGGCTACACCTTC
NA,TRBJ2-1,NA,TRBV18,CASSPRGFTPNEQFF,TGTGCCAGCTCACCAAGGGGTTTCACTCCAAATGAGCAGTTCTTC
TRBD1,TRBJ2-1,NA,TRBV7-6,CASSLPVGQGIYNEQFF,TGTGCCAGCAGCTTACCCGTGGGACAGGGTATCTACAATGAGCAGTTCTTC
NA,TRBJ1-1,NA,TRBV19,CASSIGPLDFGSTEAFF,TGTGCCAGTAGTATAGGCCCCCTTGACTTCGGCAGCACTGAAGCTTTCTTT
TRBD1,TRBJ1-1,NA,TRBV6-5,CASSLQGASTEAFF,TGTGCCAGCAGCCTACAGGGGGCCAGCACTGAAGCTTTCTTT
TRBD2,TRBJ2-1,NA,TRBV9,CASSVGLAGGYEQFF,TGTGCCAGCAGCGTAGGTCTAGCGGGAGGTTATGAGCAGTTCTTC
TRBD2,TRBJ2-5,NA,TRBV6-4,CASSDGASGGARETQYF,TGTGCCAGCAGTGACGGGGCTAGCGGGGGGGCCAGGGAGACCCAGTACTTC
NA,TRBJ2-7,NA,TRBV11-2,CASSLDLLGRPRRQYF,TGTGCCAGCAGCTTAGATTTGTTGGGCAGGCCGCGTAGGCAGTACTTC
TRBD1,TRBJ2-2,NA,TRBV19,CASSRIGQVPGELFF,TGTGCCAGTAGTAGGATCGGACAGGTCCCCGGGGAGCTGTTTTTT
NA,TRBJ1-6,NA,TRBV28,CASTTRFYSPLHF,TGTGCCAGCACCACCAGGTTTTATTCACCCCTCCACTTT
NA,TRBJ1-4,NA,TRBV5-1,CASSLSYYATNEKLFF,TGCGCCAGCAGCTTGTCCTATTATGCAACTAATGAAAAACTGTTTTTT